The rows below give T cell receptor beta chains drawn from one sample of a study of cytomegalovirus exposure and HLA in healthy donors. Clones were read by immunoSEQ multiplex PCR, and TCRdb kept only the in-frame ones, dropping some. The sample shows around 200,000 clones, roughly 79% of them seen only once. The sequenced sample was PBMCs. The receptors shown here come from a woman aged 30 to 39 in good health and CMV-seropositive. Each CDR3 is given with its conserved first and last residue. D genes are given only for firm matches. The size entry is marked missing in some rows and otherwise reads once, few, many or a size class.

d_gene,abundance,v_gene,j_gene,CDR3aa,CDR3nt
.,.,TRBV18,TRBJ1-2,CASSPGGLYGYTF,TGTGCCAGCTCACCGGGAGGGCTCTATGGCTACACCTTC
.,few,TRBV30,TRBJ1-5,CAWSVLPRGGNQPQHF,TGTGCCTGGAGTGTACTACCCAGGGGCGGCAATCAGCCCCAGCATTTT
.,.,TRBV5-1,TRBJ1-1,CASSLTGNTEAFF,TGCGCCAGCAGCCTCACAGGGAACACTGAAGCTTTCTTT
.,.,TRBV10-3,TRBJ1-5,CAISAVGGDQPQHF,TGTGCCATCAGTGCCGTGGGGGGGGATCAGCCCCAGCATTTT
.,.,TRBV6-5,TRBJ2-7,CASSYSITGTYEQYF,TGTGCCAGCAGTTACTCGATAACAGGGACCTACGAGCAGTACTTC
.,.,TRBV25-1,TRBJ2-1,CASRPTGGVSHEQFF,TGTGCCAGCAGGCCGACGGGCGGGGTTTCGCATGAGCAGTTCTTC
.,.,TRBV28,TRBJ2-2,CASKISLGGELFF,TGTGCCAGCAAAATTTCCCTCGGGGGGGAGCTGTTTTTT
TRBD2,.,TRBV10-1,TRBJ2-2,CASSVRRGARTGELFF,TGCGCCAGCAGTGTAAGGCGGGGGGCGCGGACCGGGGAGCTGTTTTTT
TRBD2,.,TRBV5-1,TRBJ2-3,CASSPAPRGTSADTQYF,TGCGCCAGCAGCCCGGCCCCGAGAGGGACTAGCGCCGATACGCAGTATTTT
TRBD1,.,TRBV5-6,TRBJ2-1,CASILGTVFNNEQFF,TGTGCCAGCATCCTGGGGACAGTTTTTAACAATGAGCAGTTCTTC
.,once,TRBV13,TRBJ1-1,CASSETKGGMNTEAFF,TGTGCCAGCAGCGAAACTAAAGGGGGTATGAACACTGAAGCTTTCTTT
TRBD1,.,TRBV27,TRBJ1-1,CASRERGLWTEAFF,TGTGCCAGCAGGGAGAGGGGGCTGTGGACTGAAGCTTTCTTT
TRBD2,.,TRBV6-1,TRBJ2-5,CASTPGGETQYF,TGTGCCAGCACTCCGGGGGGGGAGACCCAGTACTTC
.,.,TRBV19,TRBJ1-2,CASSTRGGGYGYTF,TGTGCCAGTAGTACCAGAGGGGGTGGTTATGGCTACACCTTC
.,.,TRBV4-3,TRBJ2-5,CASSQDTRQKTQYF,TGCGCCAGCAGCCAAGACACCCGACAAAAGACCCAGTACTTC
.,.,TRBV30,TRBJ2-7,CAWSVQLMDRSYEQYF,TGTGCCTGGAGTGTACAGCTCATGGACAGATCGTACGAGCAGTACTTC
TRBD2,.,TRBV5-6,TRBJ2-1,CASSSRGGGPGEQFF,TGTGCCAGCAGCTCCCGGGGGGGAGGGCCAGGTGAGCAGTTCTTC
TRBD2,few,TRBV29-1,TRBJ2-1,CSVTGTSGDNEQFF,TGCAGCGTGACCGGGACTAGCGGGGACAATGAGCAGTTCTTC
.,.,TRBV12-5,TRBJ1-5,CASGQGPNQPQHF,TGTGCTAGTGGACAGGGTCCCAATCAGCCCCAGCATTTT
.,.,TRBV4-1,TRBJ1-4,CASSQVSQGATNEKLFF,TGCGCCAGCAGCCAAGTATCACAGGGTGCAACTAATGAAAAACTGTTTTTT
.,.,TRBV7-2,TRBJ2-1,CASSLVPHEQFF,TGTGCCAGCAGCTTAGTCCCTCATGAGCAGTTCTTC
.,few,TRBV18,TRBJ1-4,CASSPLRERGEKLFF,TGTGCCAGCTCACCACTTAGGGAGCGCGGTGAAAAACTGTTTTTT
TRBD1,.,TRBV7-9,TRBJ2-7,CASSTKNRGRNEQYF,TGTGCCAGCAGCACCAAGAACAGGGGAAGGAACGAGCAGTACTTC
.,.,TRBV30,TRBJ1-1,CAWNPGLTAEAFF,TGTGCCTGGAATCCGGGACTGACGGCTGAAGCTTTCTTT
TRBD1,.,TRBV10-2,TRBJ1-1,CASSESGGPNTEAFF,TGCGCCAGCAGTGAGTCAGGGGGCCCGAACACTGAAGCTTTCTTT
.,.,TRBV5-1,TRBJ1-4,CASRLGLNEKLFF,TGCGCCAGCCGGCTGGGGCTTAATGAAAAACTGTTTTTT
.,.,TRBV30,TRBJ1-1,CAWRLRGYTEAFF,TGTGCCTGGAGGTTAAGGGGGTACACTGAAGCTTTCTTT
.,.,TRBV5-6,TRBJ1-2,CASSPLPYRDAYGYTF,TGTGCCAGCAGCCCTCTCCCATACAGGGACGCCTATGGCTACACCTTC
TRBD1,once,TRBV5-1,TRBJ2-1,CASSPDRGHNEQFF,TGCGCCAGCAGCCCGGACAGGGGGCACAATGAGCAGTTCTTC
.,once,TRBV7-8,TRBJ1-2,CASSLAGGSYGYTF,TGTGCCAGCAGCTTAGCAGGGGGAAGCTATGGCTACACCTTC
.,.,TRBV9,TRBJ1-1,CASSVLAGNSDEAFF,TGTGCCAGCAGCGTTTTGGCAGGGAACTCCGATGAAGCTTTCTTT
TRBD1,.,TRBV7-9,TRBJ2-7,CASSLARQGAYEQYF,TGTGCCAGCAGCTTAGCTAGACAGGGGGCCTACGAGCAGTACTTC
TRBD2,.,TRBV14,TRBJ2-2,CASSQPTSLTYTGELFF,TGTGCCAGCAGCCAACCGACTAGCTTAACGTACACCGGGGAGCTGTTTTTT
TRBD1,.,TRBV7-8,TRBJ2-7,CASSPDRVVHEQYF,TGTGCCAGCAGCCCGGACAGGGTGGTCCACGAGCAGTACTTC
TRBD1,.,TRBV5-1,TRBJ2-7,CASSYPGQGVRGAYEQYF,TGCGCCAGCAGCTATCCGGGACAGGGGGTAAGAGGGGCCTACGAGCAGTACTTC
TRBD1,.,TRBV9,TRBJ1-2,CASSVAGTGYGYTF,TGTGCCAGCAGCGTAGCCGGGACAGGGTATGGCTACACCTTC
TRBD1,.,TRBV7-2,TRBJ2-3,CASSRNRGRDTQYF,TGTGCCAGCAGCCGCAACAGGGGGCGGGATACGCAGTATTTT
.,.,TRBV6-5,TRBJ1-5,CASSRGNNQPQHF,TGTGCCAGCAGCCGGGGTAACAATCAGCCCCAGCATTTT
TRBD1,once,TRBV28,TRBJ1-3,CASSSPADRSGNTIYF,TGTGCCAGCAGTTCGCCCGCGGACAGGTCTGGAAACACCATATATTTT
.,.,TRBV28,TRBJ1-5,CASRAGVRSQPQHF,TGTGCCAGCAGGGCGGGGGTGCGAAGTCAGCCCCAGCATTTT
TRBD2,.,TRBV30,TRBJ2-7,CAWSGGLGYEQYF,TGTGCCTGGAGTGGGGGACTAGGGTACGAGCAGTACTTC
.,.,TRBV13,TRBJ2-2,CASSLQGTGELFF,TGTGCCAGCAGCTTACAGGGGACCGGGGAGCTGTTTTTT
.,once,TRBV7-9,TRBJ1-3,CASSLKSTSGNTIYF,TGTGCCAGCAGCCTTAAATCTACCTCTGGAAACACCATATATTTT
TRBD2,.,TRBV6-6,TRBJ2-7,CASSRRTSGTAYEQYF,TGTGCCAGCAGCCGCCGGACTAGCGGGACCGCCTACGAGCAGTACTTC
TRBD1,few,TRBV7-9,TRBJ1-4,CASSLRFSTGPGEKLFF,TGTGCCAGCAGCTTAAGGTTCTCGACAGGGCCGGGTGAAAAACTGTTTTTT
.,.,TRBV19,TRBJ1-2,CASRLQTGGKLLDYGYTF,TGTGCCAGTAGATTGCAGACAGGCGGAAAATTGTTAGACTATGGCTACACCTTC
TRBD1,.,TRBV4-1,TRBJ1-1,CASSQDEGGWEAFF,TGCGCCAGCAGCCAAGATGAAGGGGGCTGGGAAGCTTTCTTT
TRBD1,.,TRBV9,TRBJ2-5,CASSVGGQGAGETQYF,TGTGCCAGCAGCGTAGGGGGACAGGGGGCTGGAGAGACCCAGTACTTC
.,.,TRBV6-5,TRBJ2-7,CASSYSFPSSYEQYF,TGTGCCAGCAGTTACTCGTTCCCGAGCTCCTACGAGCAGTACTTC